This TCR beta chain came from a study of STAT5B mutations in CD4+ large granular lymphocyte leukemia. Study results and limitations: Patient CD4-sorted repertoires looked more clonal than healthy CD4+ repertoires, even without putative leukemic clones. TRBV06-family usage was enriched in top patient clones (8/27) versus controls (2/35). Data were not HLA-matched across samples.

A word on this clone: Its antigen is unidentified.

The assay was run at survey level. Profiling relied on immunoSEQ multiplex PCR, and the TCRdb table lists in-frame clones only, not all of them. The table records almost 30,000 clones, approximately 80% of them present only once. The V end lost 0 bases, the J end lost 12 bases, and 15 bases lay between the germline ends. The germline CDR1 and CDR2 sequences are SGHTS and YDEGEE. This CDR3 contains 13 residues. The sample consisted of CD4+ T cells from blood buffy coats. The TCR sequence derives from a human donor in good health. J is TRBJ1-2 and V is TRBV5-8, with a tentative D call TRBD1 (6 bases). CDR3 sequence: CASSLVGGPYDTF. In DNA form, the CDR3 reads TGTGCCAGCAGCTTGGTAGGGGGACCATATGACACCTTC.